A selection of T cell receptor beta chains follows, all from one sample in a study of blood T cell repertoires in COVID-19. Data came from immunoSEQ multiplex PCR; TCRdb stores just in-frame clones and leaves some out. This sample has 50,000 to 70,000 clones; 88% occur once, and the top ten carry around 5%. The sample was peripheral blood. All receptors derive from a man in his fifties or sixties with acute or convalescent COVID-19. Both conserved end residues are part of each CDR3. The D gene is left open where the match is weak. For some rows the clone size is stated as once, few or many, or as a class when expanded; others skip it.

>TRBJ2-7|TRBD2|.|TRBV27
CASSPYLAGPSYEQYF
TGTGCCAGCAGTCCGTATCTAGCGGGACCCTCCTACGAGCAGTACTTC
>TRBJ2-3|TRBD1|.|TRBV5-1
CASRPQGATDTQYF
TGCGCCAGCAGACCACAGGGGGCAACAGATACGCAGTATTTT
>TRBJ2-2|TRBD1|.|TRBV7-9
CASSQGQGSGTGELFF
TGTGCCAGCAGCCAAGGACAGGGGTCGGGCACCGGGGAGCTGTTTTTT
>TRBJ1-2|TRBD1|.|TRBV3-1/TRBV3-2
CASSQPGQASGRGYTF
TGTGCCAGCAGCCAACCCGGACAGGCCAGCGGGAGGGGCTACACCTTC
>TRBJ2-7|.|.|TRBV6-5
CASNRSRQSWYEQYF
TGTGCCAGCAACCGAAGCAGGCAGTCCTGGTACGAGCAGTACTTC
>TRBJ1-6|.|.|TRBV7-2
CASSLITGQYNSPLHF
TGTGCCAGCAGCCTAATTACTGGACAGTATAATTCACCCCTCCACTTT
>TRBJ1-5|.|once|TRBV28
CASEKTSGHQPQHF
TGTGCCAGCGAAAAGACCAGCGGCCATCAGCCCCAGCATTTT
>TRBJ2-5|TRBD2|.|TRBV10-3
CAISDNRAGGGETQYF
TGTGCCATCAGTGATAATCGGGCGGGAGGAGGGGAGACCCAGTACTTC
>TRBJ1-1|TRBD1|.|TRBV10-3
CAISAGTGFLTEAFF
TGTGCCATCAGTGCCGGGACAGGGTTTCTAACTGAAGCTTTCTTT
>TRBJ2-3|TRBD2|.|TRBV5-1
CASSLPLAGGTDTQYF
TGCGCCAGCAGCTTACCCCTAGCGGGAGGGACAGATACGCAGTATTTT
>TRBJ2-1|TRBD2|.|TRBV7-2
CASSLDSSGSMGEQFF
TGTGCCAGCAGCTTAGACTCTAGCGGGAGTATGGGTGAGCAGTTCTTC
>TRBJ2-7|.|.|TRBV28
CASYTGSSVYEQYF
TGTGCCAGCTACACGGGGTCTAGCGTGTACGAGCAGTACTTC
>TRBJ1-2|TRBD1|.|TRBV29-1
CSVPGQAPGGYGYTF
TGCAGCGTCCCGGGACAGGCCCCGGGGGGCTATGGCTACACCTTC
>TRBJ1-3|TRBD1|.|TRBV28
CASRGTGSGNTIYF
TGTGCCAGCAGAGGGACAGGCTCTGGAAACACCATATATTTT